The source of this T cell receptor beta chain is a study of PD-1 blockade in classical Hodgkin lymphoma. For this clone: The antigen is unknown.

Profiling relied on immunoSEQ multiplex PCR, and the TCRdb table lists in-frame clones only, not all of them. This table holds about 13,000 clones, 80% to 95% found once. CDR1 SGHDT and CDR2 YYEEEE come from the germline V gene. V gave up 0 bases and J gave up 4 bases, with 11 bases separating them. The CDR3 has 14 residues. General study findings and limits: Repertoire difference causes, possibly disease activity or prior therapy, remain undefined. When nivolumab was started under 1 year after ASCT, patients were excluded.

After autologous stem cell transplantation all patients relapsed, and prior brentuximab vedotin exposure differed between cohorts. Reported best responses ranged across complete response, partial response or progressive disease. The clonotype was recovered from a human donor with classical Hodgkin lymphoma. Sequences were derived from peripheral blood mononuclear cells (PBMCs), sampled at baseline. V gene TRBV5-6 combines with J gene TRBJ2-7; D may be TRBD1 (5 bases). The CDR3 sequence: CASSLEGVRYEQYF. DNA of the CDR3: TGTGCCAGCAGCTTGGAAGGGGTCAGGTACGAGCAGTACTTC.